This is a list of T cell receptor beta chains from one sample in a study of post-analysis software for immune sequencing data. TCRdb reprocessed the PCR reads via MiXCR and lists one record per CDR3 protein. The sample contains 350,000 to 450,000 distinct CDR3 sequences, approximately 33% of which appear only once. Sequencing was performed on blood. These receptors all stem from a girl under 18 with multiple sclerosis. The CDR3 runs from the conserved cysteine through the conserved F or W. D genes are given only for firm matches. Clone sizes are given selectively: once, few, many, or a class where the clone is expanded.

clone size: NA; J gene: TRBJ2-7; V gene: TRBV14; D gene: NA; CDR3 DNA: TGTGCCAGCAGCTCTAACCGAAGGGTCATCGACTCCTACGAGCAGTACTTC; CDR3 protein: CASSSNRRVIDSYEQYF
clone size: few; J gene: TRBJ1-4; V gene: TRBV29-1; D gene: NA; CDR3 DNA: TGCAGCGTTGAATTTCCGACAGGAGGTGAAAAACTGTTTTTT; CDR3 protein: CSVEFPTGGEKLFF
clone size: NA; J gene: TRBJ2-7; V gene: TRBV18; D gene: NA; CDR3 DNA: TGTGCCAGCTCACCACCAAGCCAGGGGGGCCACGAGCAGTACTTC; CDR3 protein: CASSPPSQGGHEQYF
clone size: NA; J gene: TRBJ2-1; V gene: TRBV6-1; D gene: NA; CDR3 DNA: TGTGCCAGCAGTGGGCATCGAGGCTACAATGAGCAGTTCTTC; CDR3 protein: CASSGHRGYNEQFF
clone size: few; J gene: TRBJ2-3; V gene: TRBV7-2; D gene: NA; CDR3 DNA: TGTGCCAGCAGCTTAGTTCCGGGGGAAGGGGATACGCAGTATTTT; CDR3 protein: CASSLVPGEGDTQYF
clone size: few; J gene: TRBJ2-3; V gene: TRBV10-1; D gene: NA; CDR3 DNA: TGCGCCAGCAGTGAGCAGGTTGCTGGCACAGATACGCAGTATTTT; CDR3 protein: CASSEQVAGTDTQYF
clone size: few; J gene: TRBJ1-5; V gene: TRBV6-2/TRBV6-3; D gene: TRBD1; CDR3 DNA: TGTGCCAGCAGACAGGGGATATCCCAGCCCCAGCATTTT; CDR3 protein: CASRQGISQPQHF
clone size: few; J gene: TRBJ1-6; V gene: TRBV9; D gene: NA; CDR3 DNA: TGTGCCAGCAGGGCCGCCAGGGTCGGAAATTCACCCCTCCACTTT; CDR3 protein: CASRAARVGNSPLHF
clone size: few; J gene: TRBJ1-1; V gene: TRBV4-1; D gene: NA; CDR3 DNA: TGCGCCAGCAGCCAAGTAAGCAGGGGAGGTACTGAAGCTTTCTTT; CDR3 protein: CASSQVSRGGTEAFF
clone size: few; J gene: TRBJ2-1; V gene: TRBV10-2; D gene: TRBD2; CDR3 DNA: TGCGCCAGCGTCGGGGGGAGCTCCTACAATGAGCAGTTCTTC; CDR3 protein: CASVGGSSYNEQFF
clone size: NA; J gene: TRBJ1-2; V gene: TRBV7-9; D gene: TRBD1; CDR3 DNA: TGTGCCAGCAGCTTCTACAGTCTACGGACAGGGGCGATGGCTGGCTACACCTTC; CDR3 protein: CASSFYSLRTGAMAGYTF
clone size: NA; J gene: TRBJ2-4; V gene: TRBV4-1; D gene: TRBD1; CDR3 DNA: TGCGCCAGCAGCCAACCGGGACAGGGGGAACCGGAGCAGTACTTC; CDR3 protein: CASSQPGQGEPEQYF
clone size: NA; J gene: TRBJ2-3; V gene: TRBV9; D gene: NA; CDR3 DNA: TGTGCCAGCAGCGTAAGGGGGGTGGCAGATACGCAGTATTTT; CDR3 protein: CASSVRGVADTQYF
clone size: NA; J gene: TRBJ2-5; V gene: TRBV7-9; D gene: NA; CDR3 DNA: TGTGCCAGCAGCCCGCGACTAACGGGGGACCGGGAGACCCAGTACTTC; CDR3 protein: CASSPRLTGDRETQYF
clone size: NA; J gene: TRBJ2-1; V gene: TRBV25-1; D gene: NA; CDR3 DNA: TGTGCCAGCGGGTCCCTTGGCGGTGGGCGGAATGAGCGGTTCTTC; CDR3 protein: CASGSLGGGRNERFF
clone size: NA; J gene: TRBJ2-3; V gene: TRBV7-3; D gene: NA; CDR3 DNA: TGTGCCAGCAGCCCAAGACTGGGAGGCACAGATACGCAGTATTTT; CDR3 protein: CASSPRLGGTDTQYF
clone size: NA; J gene: TRBJ1-2; V gene: TRBV6-6; D gene: TRBD1; CDR3 DNA: TGTGCCAGCAGTTACCGACAGGGTGAAGGTGGCTACACCTTC; CDR3 protein: CASSYRQGEGGYTF
clone size: NA; J gene: TRBJ2-1; V gene: TRBV10-3; D gene: NA; CDR3 DNA: TGTGCCATCAGTGATATGAGCGATGAGCAGTTCTTC; CDR3 protein: CAISDMSDEQFF
clone size: NA; J gene: TRBJ1-1; V gene: TRBV5-1; D gene: TRBD1; CDR3 DNA: TGCGCCAGCAGCATCCCCCGGGACAGGAGAAGAAACACTGAAGCTTTCTTT; CDR3 protein: CASSIPRDRRRNTEAFF